The rows below give T cell receptor beta chains drawn from one sample of a study of T cell responses to AZD1222 COVID-19 vaccine. Measured with immunoSEQ multiplex PCR; TCRdb has only the in-frame clones, and not every one. The sample has some 150,000 clones, around nine tenths seen once. The material sequenced was peripheral blood, taken on day 0 of MenACWY control vaccination. The origin of the receptors is an adult in good health. The CDR3 runs from the conserved cysteine through the conserved F or W. The D gene is left open where the match is weak. Where a row states a size, it is once, few, many or the class of an expanded clone; other rows omit it.

D	size	V	J	DNA	CDR3
TRBD1	-	TRBV11-3	TRBJ2-1	TGTGCCAGCAGCTTGGGTGGGACAGGGAAGAATGAGCAGTTCTTC	CASSLGGTGKNEQFF
-	-	TRBV9	TRBJ2-1	TGTGCCAGCAGCGTAGCGGTTTATGGTGAGCAGTTCTTC	CASSVAVYGEQFF
-	-	TRBV27	TRBJ1-1	TGTGCCAGCAGTCCCCAACGGGGTGAAGCTTTCTTT	CASSPQRGEAFF
TRBD1	-	TRBV18	TRBJ1-4	TGTGCCAGCTCACCGGGACAGGGCCGTGAAAAACTGTTTTTT	CASSPGQGREKLFF
-	-	TRBV29-1	TRBJ1-1	TGCAGCGTTAGAACGGGGGACACTGAAGCTTTCTTT	CSVRTGDTEAFF
-	-	TRBV19	TRBJ1-5	TGTGCCAGTAGTATACAGCTTAATCAGCCCCAGCATTTT	CASSIQLNQPQHF
-	-	TRBV4-2	TRBJ2-5	TGTGCCAGCAGCCAAGACAGGGAAGAGACCCAGTACTTC	CASSQDREETQYF
TRBD1	-	TRBV15	TRBJ1-5	TGTGCCACCAGCAGAGGGGGGACAGGGGACCAGCCCCAGCATTTT	CATSRGGTGDQPQHF
-	-	TRBV19	TRBJ2-2	TGTGCCAGTAGTCCTAAGGGGGTGGCCACCGGGGAGCTGTTTTTT	CASSPKGVATGELFF
TRBD1	few	TRBV7-3	TRBJ1-6	TGTGCCAGCAGCGAAGGGACAGGGAATAATTCACCCCTCCACTTT	CASSEGTGNNSPLHF
-	-	TRBV2	TRBJ1-5	TGTGCCAGCAGCGAGGGAGAACAGTCCCAGCATTTT	CASSEGEQSQHF
-	-	TRBV19	TRBJ1-5	TGTGCCAGTAGTATAGGGTCTCGGACAGGCAATCAGCCCCAGCATTTT	CASSIGSRTGNQPQHF
TRBD1	-	TRBV5-1	TRBJ2-5	TGCGCCAGCAGCCTGGATCGACAGGGCCAAGAGACCCAGTACTTC	CASSLDRQGQETQYF
-	-	TRBV5-1	TRBJ2-1	TGCGCCAGCAGCTTGGACGGTTTGGAACGTGAGCAGTTCTTC	CASSLDGLEREQFF
-	once	TRBV28	TRBJ1-4	TGTGCCAGCAGTTCAGGGGTTCGTGAAAAACTGTTTTTT	CASSSGVREKLFF
-	-	TRBV19	TRBJ1-3	TGTGCCAGTAGTGCGGGAAGGCAAAGGGGAAACACCATATATTTT	CASSAGRQRGNTIYF
TRBD1	-	TRBV7-2	TRBJ1-6	TGTGCCAGCAGCCTAGGGACAGGGTATTCACCCCTCCACTTT	CASSLGTGYSPLHF
-	-	TRBV5-4	TRBJ2-7	TGTGCCAGCAGCAAAGACAGTAACTCCTACGAGCAGTACTTC	CASSKDSNSYEQYF
TRBD1	-	TRBV2	TRBJ1-1	TGTGCCAGCAGTGGGGCAGGGGGCGGTAAGAACACTGAAGCTTTCTTT	CASSGAGGGKNTEAFF
-	-	TRBV18	TRBJ1-2	TGTGCCAGCTCACCATGGGACAAAACTAACTATGGCTACACCTTC	CASSPWDKTNYGYTF
-	once	TRBV27	TRBJ1-5	TGTGCCAGCAGTCCGGGGACCGGATGGATAGATCAGCCCCAGCATTTT	CASSPGTGWIDQPQHF
-	-	TRBV9	TRBJ1-3	TGTGCCAGCAGCGTCAGCCCCCTTACAGGGAGCTCTGGAAACACCATATATTTT	CASSVSPLTGSSGNTIYF
TRBD2	-	TRBV3-1/TRBV3-2	TRBJ2-5	TGTGCCAGCAGCCAACCGGGGGGAGAGACCCAGTACTTC	CASSQPGGETQYF
-	-	TRBV13	TRBJ1-4	TGTGCCAGCAGCTTACCCCCGAACGAAAAACTGTTTTTT	CASSLPPNEKLFF
TRBD2	-	TRBV11-2	TRBJ2-2	TGTGCCAGCCAAACGGGGACTAGCGGGAGAAACACCGGGGAGCTGTTTTTT	CASQTGTSGRNTGELFF
TRBD1	-	TRBV27	TRBJ2-7	TGTGCCAGCAGTTTTCCCGGGACAGCCTCCTACGAGCAGTACTTC	CASSFPGTASYEQYF
TRBD2	-	TRBV7-2	TRBJ2-7	TGTGCCAGCAGCTTAGGTGGCGGGGGTCCGACCTACGAGCAGTACTTC	CASSLGGGGPTYEQYF
TRBD1	-	TRBV12-5	TRBJ2-2	TGTGCTAGTGGCCGAGGGGACAGGGACACCGGGGAGCTGTTTTTT	CASGRGDRDTGELFF
-	-	TRBV3-1/TRBV3-2	TRBJ1-3	TGTGCCAGCAGCCAAGATTCACAGGGCTCTCGAGGAAACACCATATATTTT	CASSQDSQGSRGNTIYF
-	-	TRBV30	TRBJ1-6	TGTGCCTGGAGAATCCATTTCACCCTCCACTTT	CAWRIHFTLHF
TRBD1	-	TRBV9	TRBJ1-4	TGTGCCAGCAGCAGACAGGGAGGCGCGGAAAAACTGTTTTTT	CASSRQGGAEKLFF
-	-	TRBV9	TRBJ1-6	TGTGCCAGCAGCCCCAAGGATCGCGGTTCACCCCTCCACTTT	CASSPKDRGSPLHF
-	-	TRBV18	TRBJ1-2	TGTGCCAGCTCACCAGATACTAACTATGGCTACACCTTC	CASSPDTNYGYTF
-	-	TRBV6-5	TRBJ1-4	TGTGCCAGCAGTTACTCCCGGACCCTTATTAATGAAAAACTGTTTTTT	CASSYSRTLINEKLFF
-	few	TRBV19	TRBJ1-1	TGTGCCGCGGGGAGGCCCGCTTTCTTT	CAAGRPAFF
-	-	TRBV9	TRBJ2-1	TGTGCCAGCAGCGGGCACGGGGGGCAAAATTACAATGAGCAGTTCTTC	CASSGHGGQNYNEQFF
-	-	TRBV7-8	TRBJ2-2	TGTGCCAGCAGGGTCCGTTTGAGGCGAGGCACCGGGGAGCTGTTTTTT	CASRVRLRRGTGELFF
-	-	TRBV3-1/TRBV3-2	TRBJ1-4	TGTGCCAGCAGCTCGGGAGGCCTGGGGACTAATGAAAAACTGTTTTTT	CASSSGGLGTNEKLFF
TRBD2	-	TRBV19	TRBJ2-7	TGTGCCAGTAGTATCAATCGCGCGGGAGACACCTACGAGCAGTACTTC	CASSINRAGDTYEQYF
-	-	TRBV2	TRBJ1-2	TGTGCCAGCATATTGGGTGCAAACTATGGCTACACCTTC	CASILGANYGYTF
-	-	TRBV5-6	TRBJ2-4	TGTGCCAGCAGCCGGGCCCCTGGGGTGAACATTCAGTACTTC	CASSRAPGVNIQYF